Following are 8 T cell receptor beta chains from one sample sequenced in a study of T-cell reconstitution after alpha-beta-depleted transplantation in children. Construction of the TCRbeta library involved unique molecular identifiers. TCRdb processed the PCR reads anew with MiXCR; each CDR3 protein has one entry. The data show over 550,000 distinct CDR3 sequences, roughly a tenth seen once. The source was PBMCs from the stem cell graft donor, collected from the stem cell graft. The receptors were sampled from a human donor who donated a stem cell graft to a child with acute myeloid leukemia.

This clonotype was seen only once. The chain links TRBV5-1 to TRBJ2-1, with 10 bases fitting TRBD2. Germline CDR1 reads SGHRS; CDR2 reads YFSETQ. The CDR3 has 17 residues. J gave up 3 bases and V 4 bases, and 10 bases lay outside the gene matches. CDR3 loop: CASSPGLASGSYNEQFF. CDR3 DNA sequence: TGCGCCAGCAGCCCCGGGCTTGCTAGCGGGAGCTACAATGAGCAGTTCTTC.

The chain has TRBV5-1 and TRBJ1-5; 10 nucleotides line up with TRBD1. Germline V gene sequence: CDR1 SGHRS, CDR2 YFSETQ. V dropped 0 bases and J dropped 7; count of bases not matched to a gene: 7. The CDR3 runs to 16 residues. The CDR3 spells CASSLGGDRGVQPQHF. As DNA, the CDR3 is TGCGCCAGCAGCTTGGGAGGGGACAGGGGTGTCCAGCCCCAGCATTTT.

This clonotype was detected a few times. The chain recombines TRBV28 with TRBJ2-5, with TRBD2 matching 13 bases. V dropped 9 bases and J dropped 4; count of bases not matched to a gene: 8. Germline V gene sequence: CDR1 MDHEN, CDR2 SYDVKM. This CDR3 is built from 15 residues. The CDR3 protein is CASARTSGSVETQYF. For the CDR3, the DNA is TGTGCCAGTGCCCGGACTAGCGGGAGTGTAGAGACCCAGTACTTC.

CDR3 DNA sequence: TGTGCCAGCAGTTCCCGACTAGCGGGAGTCCGGGAGACCCAGTACTTC. Protein product: CASSSRLAGVRETQYF. The chain couples TRBV6-2 or TRBV6-3 to TRBJ2-5; 12 bases map to TRBD2. The ends lost 4 bases at V and 5 bases at J; junction bases unmatched: 8. Germline CDR1 MNHEY, CDR2 SVGEGT. The CDR3 runs 16 residues.

Many counts were recorded for this clonotype. The chain is built from TRBV21-1 and TRBJ1-2; the table gives TRBD1 as D, unverified against the DNA. TRBV21-1 is tagged as a pseudogene. CDR3 size: 17 residues. DNA for the CDR3: TGTGCCAGCAGCAAAGAGCTTCGGACAGGGCCTAACTATGGCTACACCTTC. Its translation is CASSKELRTGPNYGYTF.

This chain uses TRBV20-1 with TRBJ1-1, with D unresolved. The V end was cut by 3 bases, the J end by 6 bases, with 8 bases between. CDR1 is DFQATT, CDR2 SNEGSKA, per germline (reference sequence). The CDR3 has 11 amino acids. CDR3 in amino acids: CSASMSPEAFF. The CDR3 coding sequence is TGCAGTGCTAGTATGAGCCCTGAAGCTTTCTTT.

CDR3 sequence: CATSRDRRTQETQYF. In nucleotides, the CDR3 is TGTGCCACCAGCAGAGATCGTCGGACCCAAGAGACCCAGTACTTC. The chain carries TRBV15 and TRBJ2-5; D gene unclear. CDR3 length: 15 amino acids. CDR1 is LNHNV, CDR2 YYDKDF, per germline (reference sequence). V lost 0 bases to trimming and J lost 1 base, with 9 bases between them.

The sample holds many counts of this clonotype. This chain links TRBV6-5 with TRBJ2-7; the match to TRBD1 covers 7 bases. The ends lost 2 bases at V and 5 bases at J; junction bases unmatched: 6. Per germline, CDR1 MNHEY and CDR2 SVGAGI. The CDR3 totals 14 residues. CDR3 sequence (DNA): TGTGCCAGCAGTTACGGCCAGGGGGTCGACGAGCAGTACTTC. Residues: CASSYGQGVDEQYF.